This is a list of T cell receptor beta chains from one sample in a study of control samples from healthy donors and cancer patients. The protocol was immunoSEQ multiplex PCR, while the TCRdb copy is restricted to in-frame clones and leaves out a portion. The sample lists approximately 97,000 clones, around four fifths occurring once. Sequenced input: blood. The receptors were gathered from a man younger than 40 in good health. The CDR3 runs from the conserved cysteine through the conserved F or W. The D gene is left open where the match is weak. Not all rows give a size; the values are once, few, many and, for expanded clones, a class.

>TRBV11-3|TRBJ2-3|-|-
CASSLSEDTQYF
TGTGCCAGCAGCTTATCTGAAGATACGCAGTATTTT
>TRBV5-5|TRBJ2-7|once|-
CASSLTSDHEQYF
TGTGCCAGCAGCCTGACGTCTGACCACGAGCAGTACTTC
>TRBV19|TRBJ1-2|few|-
CASSSVGGSDGYTF
TGTGCCAGTAGTTCCGTGGGGGGCTCTGATGGCTACACCTTC
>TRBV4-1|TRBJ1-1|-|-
CASSQDGLDTEAFF
TGCGCCAGCAGCCAAGACGGTCTCGACACTGAAGCTTTCTTT
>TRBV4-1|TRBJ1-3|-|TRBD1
CASSQRQGANTIYF
TGCGCCAGCAGCCAAAGACAGGGGGCAAACACCATATATTTT
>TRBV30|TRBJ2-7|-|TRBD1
CAWTMDRGSYEQYF
TGTGCCTGGACCATGGACAGGGGCTCCTACGAGCAGTACTTC
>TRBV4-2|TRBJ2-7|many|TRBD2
CASSQDSGGAYEQYF
TGTGCCAGCAGCCAAGATAGCGGGGGGGCCTACGAGCAGTACTTC
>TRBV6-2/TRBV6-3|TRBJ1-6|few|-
CASSYSSQSRTNSYNSPLHF
TGTGCCAGCAGTTACTCAAGCCAAAGCAGGACTAACTCCTATAATTCACCCCTCCACTTT
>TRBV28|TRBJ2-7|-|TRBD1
CASSLDLGGGTMDYEQYF
TGTGCCAGCAGTTTGGATCTAGGGGGCGGTACTATGGACTACGAGCAGTACTTC
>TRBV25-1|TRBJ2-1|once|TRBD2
CASETSGAPSYNEQFF
TGTGCCAGCGAGACTAGCGGGGCCCCCTCCTACAATGAGCAGTTCTTC
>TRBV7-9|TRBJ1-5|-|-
CASSLGGREQPQHF
TGTGCCAGCAGCTTAGGGGGAAGGGAGCAGCCCCAGCATTTT
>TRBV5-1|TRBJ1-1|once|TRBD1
CASSWGDRGLTEAFF
TGCGCCAGCAGCTGGGGGGACAGGGGGCTCACTGAAGCTTTCTTT
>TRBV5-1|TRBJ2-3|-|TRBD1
CASSLQGIDTDTQYF
TGCGCCAGCAGCTTACAGGGGATAGACACAGATACGCAGTATTTT
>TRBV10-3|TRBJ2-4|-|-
CAISEDRMAKNIQYF
TGTGCCATCAGTGAGGACAGAATGGCCAAAAACATTCAGTACTTC
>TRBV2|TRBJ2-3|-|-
CASTRWGDVTDTQYF
TGTGCCAGCACGAGATGGGGGGACGTCACAGATACGCAGTATTTT
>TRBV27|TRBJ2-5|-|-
CASSLFRGRETQYF
TGTGCCAGCAGTTTATTCCGGGGCCGGGAGACCCAGTACTTC
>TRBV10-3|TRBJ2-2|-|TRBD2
CAIGTSGGAGELFF
TGTGCCATCGGGACTAGCGGGGGGGCCGGGGAGCTGTTTTTT
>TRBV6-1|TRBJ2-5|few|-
CASSEPGKVETQYF
TGTGCCAGCAGTGAACCAGGAAAAGTGGAGACCCAGTACTTC
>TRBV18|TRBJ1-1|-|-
CASSPGLIEAFF
TGTGCCAGCTCACCTGGGCTGATTGAAGCTTTCTTT
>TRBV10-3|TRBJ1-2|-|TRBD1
CAIRRQGGGYTF
TGTGCCATCAGGCGACAGGGTGGCGGCTACACCTTC
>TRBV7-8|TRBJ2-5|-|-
CASSPGSWGAGETQYF
TGTGCCAGCAGCCCAGGCTCGTGGGGGGCTGGAGAGACCCAGTACTTC
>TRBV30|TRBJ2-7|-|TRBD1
CAWSPGQRFEQYF
TGTGCCTGGAGCCCGGGACAGCGGTTCGAGCAGTACTTC
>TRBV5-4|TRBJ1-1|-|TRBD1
CASSQQGAQTEAFF
TGTGCCAGCAGTCAACAGGGGGCGCAAACTGAAGCTTTCTTT
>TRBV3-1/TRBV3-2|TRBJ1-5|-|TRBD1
CASSQGQGGQPQHF
TGTGCCAGCAGCCAAGGACAGGGTGGCCAGCCCCAGCATTTT
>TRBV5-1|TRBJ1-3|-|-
CASSFSDSLSGNTIYF
TGCGCCAGCAGCTTTAGTGACAGTCTATCTGGAAACACCATATATTTT
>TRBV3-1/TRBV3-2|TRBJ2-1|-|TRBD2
CASSLNIGGTEQFF
TGTGCCAGCAGCCTTAATATCGGGGGGACGGAGCAGTTCTTC
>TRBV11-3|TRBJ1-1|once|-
CASSLDRETEAFF
TGTGCCAGCAGCTTAGACAGGGAGACTGAAGCTTTCTTT
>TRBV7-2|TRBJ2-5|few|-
CASSWRPTEETQYF
TGTGCCAGCAGTTGGCGGCCGACAGAAGAGACCCAGTACTTC
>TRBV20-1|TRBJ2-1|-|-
CSAIYNEQFF
TGCAGTGCTATCTACAATGAGCAGTTCTTC
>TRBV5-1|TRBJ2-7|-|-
CASSLSFDEQYF
TGCGCCAGCAGTTTATCTTTCGACGAGCAGTACTTC
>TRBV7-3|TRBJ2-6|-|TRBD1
CASSLRPGGYGANVLTF
TGTGCCAGCAGCTTAAGGCCAGGGGGCTATGGGGCCAACGTCCTGACTTTC
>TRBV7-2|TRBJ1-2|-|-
CASSRWEGYGYTF
TGTGCCAGCAGCCGATGGGAGGGCTATGGCTACACCTTC
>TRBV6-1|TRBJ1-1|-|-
CASSELRYTEAFF
TGTGCCAGCAGTGAACTGAGGTACACTGAAGCTTTCTTT
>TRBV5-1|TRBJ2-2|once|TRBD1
CASSLQGAGNTGELFF
TGCGCCAGCAGCTTACAGGGGGCGGGGAACACCGGGGAGCTGTTTTTT
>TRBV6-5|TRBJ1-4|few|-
CASSYGQNKEKLFF
TGTGCCAGCAGTTACGGGCAGAACAAAGAAAAACTGTTTTTT
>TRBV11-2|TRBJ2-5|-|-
CAISRGAGETQYF
TGTGCCATCTCTCGGGGCGCGGGAGAGACCCAGTACTTC
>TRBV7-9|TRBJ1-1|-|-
CASRRNGATEAFF
TGTGCCAGCAGAAGAAACGGGGCCACTGAAGCTTTCTTT
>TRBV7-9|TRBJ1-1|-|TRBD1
CASSLVSQGGTEAFF
TGTGCCAGCAGCTTAGTGTCACAGGGGGGAACTGAAGCTTTCTTT
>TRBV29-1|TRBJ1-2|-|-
CSVGSAATISNYGYTF
TGCAGCGTTGGATCGGCGGCCACGATCTCTAACTATGGCTACACCTTC
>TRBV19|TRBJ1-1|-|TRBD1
CASSINRGHAEAFF
TGTGCCAGTAGTATTAACAGGGGGCACGCCGAAGCTTTCTTT
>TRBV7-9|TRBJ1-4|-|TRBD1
CASSLARGREKLFF
TGTGCCAGCAGCTTAGCCAGGGGGCGTGAAAAACTGTTTTTT
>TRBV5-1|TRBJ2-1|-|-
CASSFRSGNEQFF
TGCGCCAGCAGCTTTCGCAGCGGCAATGAGCAGTTCTTC
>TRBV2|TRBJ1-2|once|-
CASSEANGLGSYTF
TGTGCCAGCAGTGAAGCTAACGGACTGGGTAGCTACACCTTC
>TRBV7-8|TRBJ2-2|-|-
CASSLWGSNTGELFF
TGTGCCAGCAGCTTATGGGGATCGAACACCGGGGAGCTGTTTTTT
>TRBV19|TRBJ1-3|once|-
CASNEGNNPNTIYF
TGTGCCAGTAACGAGGGGAATAATCCGAACACCATATATTTT
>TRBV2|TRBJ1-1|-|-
CASSVVRGTEAFF
TGTGCCAGCAGTGTTGTAAGGGGGACTGAAGCTTTCTTT
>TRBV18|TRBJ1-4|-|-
CASSPNRYGYNEKLFF
TGTGCCAGCTCACCAAATCGTTACGGCTATAATGAAAAACTGTTTTTT
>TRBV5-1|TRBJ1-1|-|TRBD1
CASRDGTGGTEAFF
TGCGCCAGCAGGGACGGGACAGGGGGCACTGAAGCTTTCTTT
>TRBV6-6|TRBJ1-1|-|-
CASSKAGVVPEAFF
TGTGCCAGCAGCAAAGCCGGGGTGGTCCCCGAAGCTTTCTTT